This is a list of T cell receptor beta chains from one sample in a study of cytomegalovirus exposure and HLA in healthy donors. The table came from immunoSEQ multiplex PCR; TCRdb's copy has only in-frame clones and leaves some out. The sample holds about 120,000 clones, roughly 70% seen once. The sample consisted of PBMCs. The receptors originated from a woman between 35 and 50 years old in good health and CMV-seropositive. The CDR3 runs from the conserved cysteine through the conserved F or W. Each record gives: clone size, D gene, V gene, J gene, CDR3 protein. The D gene is left open where the match is weak. Part of the rows lack a size; the others show once, few, many or a class for expanded clones.

.	.	TRBV7-9	TRBJ2-5	CASRPGLRGETQYF
few	TRBD2	TRBV19	TRBJ2-7	CASSALAGGPTEQYF
.	TRBD1	TRBV19	TRBJ1-1	CASSPGQGGREAFF
.	TRBD2	TRBV30	TRBJ2-5	CAWRAGGLSQETQYF
.	.	TRBV30	TRBJ2-1	CAWNGVVGDEQFF
.	.	TRBV27	TRBJ2-6	CASSLLGGAGANVLTF
.	.	TRBV2	TRBJ1-6	CASSELSTGPYNSPLHF
.	.	TRBV27	TRBJ2-7	CASSPLKGEGYEQYF
.	TRBD1	TRBV6-5	TRBJ1-4	CASSYRPQGAEALFF
.	TRBD1	TRBV30	TRBJ1-2	CAWSALTGVGYTF
.	.	TRBV20-1	TRBJ2-3	CSASHGDTQYF
.	.	TRBV27	TRBJ2-5	CASRLQGGGETQYF
.	.	TRBV6-5	TRBJ1-1	CASSAGSYQNTEAFF
.	TRBD2	TRBV27	TRBJ2-5	CASSFSTSGETQYF
.	TRBD2	TRBV28	TRBJ2-7	CASSPTSGNAYEQYF
.	.	TRBV4-3	TRBJ2-3	CASSLGLGTDTQYF
.	TRBD1	TRBV2	TRBJ1-5	CASRAGGAQPQHF
.	TRBD2	TRBV5-1	TRBJ2-5	CASSLSQGTPGGETQYF
.	.	TRBV19	TRBJ1-1	CASSMMSVGMNTEAFF
.	.	TRBV30	TRBJ1-2	CAWGPGLGYGYTF
.	.	TRBV4-3	TRBJ1-3	CASSQGSVSGNTIYF
.	TRBD2	TRBV5-4	TRBJ2-7	CASSSDAGREQYF
.	.	TRBV6-6	TRBJ1-1	CASSSPPVPEAFF
.	TRBD2	TRBV4-3	TRBJ2-7	CASSHDAGGASYEQYF
.	.	TRBV10-3	TRBJ2-5	CAISDEDSGETQYF
.	TRBD1	TRBV5-1	.	CASSPRPRDRTYEQYF
.	.	TRBV6-5	TRBJ2-7	CASRGSGSSYEQYF
.	TRBD2	TRBV6-5	TRBJ2-7	CASRLSGGQTYEQYF
.	TRBD1	TRBV6-1	TRBJ2-3	CASSLVTGNTDTQYF
.	.	TRBV9	TRBJ1-1	CASSVVTRDTEAFF
.	.	TRBV9	TRBJ2-1	CASSVGERTNEQFF